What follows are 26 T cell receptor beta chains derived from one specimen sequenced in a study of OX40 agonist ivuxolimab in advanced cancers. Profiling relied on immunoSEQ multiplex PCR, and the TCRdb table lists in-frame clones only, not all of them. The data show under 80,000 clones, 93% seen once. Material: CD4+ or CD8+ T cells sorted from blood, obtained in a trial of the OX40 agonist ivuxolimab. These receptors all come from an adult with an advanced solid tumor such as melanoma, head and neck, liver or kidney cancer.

DNA for the CDR3: TGTGCCAGCAGTGAAGCTATCCTATCTCCCTACGAGCAGTACTTC. It encodes CASSEAILSPYEQYF. The chain has TRBV6-1 and TRBJ2-7, with D hard to call. Germline V lookup: CDR1 MNHNS, CDR2 SASEGT. This CDR3 spans 15 amino acids. V was trimmed by 0 bases and J by 2 bases, leaving 11 bases between them.

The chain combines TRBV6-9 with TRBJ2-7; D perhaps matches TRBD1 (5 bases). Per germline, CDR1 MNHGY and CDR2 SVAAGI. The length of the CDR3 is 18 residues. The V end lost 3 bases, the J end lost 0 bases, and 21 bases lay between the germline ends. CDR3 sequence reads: CASSYRRQLYLSSYEQYF. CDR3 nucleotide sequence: TGTGCCAGCAGTTACAGGAGACAGCTATACCTGAGCTCCTACGAGCAGTACTTC.

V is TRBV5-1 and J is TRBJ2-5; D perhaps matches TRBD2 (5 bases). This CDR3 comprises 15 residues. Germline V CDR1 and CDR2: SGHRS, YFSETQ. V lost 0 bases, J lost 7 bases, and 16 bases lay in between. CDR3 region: CASSLADRTGGTQYF. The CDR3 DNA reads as TGCGCCAGCAGCTTGGCCGACCGAACTGGAGGGACCCAGTACTTC.

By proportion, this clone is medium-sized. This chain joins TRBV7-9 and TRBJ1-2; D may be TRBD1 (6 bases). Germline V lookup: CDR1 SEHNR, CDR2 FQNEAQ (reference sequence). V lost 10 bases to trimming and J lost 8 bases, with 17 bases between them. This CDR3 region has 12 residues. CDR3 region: CATMMGGAGYTF. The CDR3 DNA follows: TGTGCCACCATGATGGGGGGCGCGGGCTACACCTTC. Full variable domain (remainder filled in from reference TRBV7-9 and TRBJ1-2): DTGVSQNPRHKITKRGQNVTFRCDPISEHNRLYWYRQTLGQGPEFLTYFQNEAQLEKSRLLSDRFSAERPKGSFSTLEIQRTEQGDSAMYLCATMMGGAGYTFGSGTRLTVV.

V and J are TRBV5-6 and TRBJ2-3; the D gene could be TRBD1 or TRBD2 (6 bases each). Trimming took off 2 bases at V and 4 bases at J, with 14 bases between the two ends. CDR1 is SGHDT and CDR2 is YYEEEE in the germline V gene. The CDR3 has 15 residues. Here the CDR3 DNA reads TGTGCCAGCAGCTTCAGGGGAGGATTTGCAGATACGCAGTATTTT. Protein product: CASSFRGGFADTQYF.

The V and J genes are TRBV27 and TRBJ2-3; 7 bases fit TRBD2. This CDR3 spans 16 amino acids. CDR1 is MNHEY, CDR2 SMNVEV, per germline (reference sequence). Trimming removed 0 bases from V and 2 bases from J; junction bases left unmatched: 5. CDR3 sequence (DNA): TGTGCCAGCAGTTTATCAGGCGGGGGAGTCACAGATACGCAGTATTTT. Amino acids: CASSLSGGGVTDTQYF.

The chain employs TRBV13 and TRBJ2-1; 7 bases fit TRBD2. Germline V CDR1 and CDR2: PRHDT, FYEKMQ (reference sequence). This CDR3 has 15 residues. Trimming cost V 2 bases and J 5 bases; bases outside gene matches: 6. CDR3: CASSLFGGTNNEQFF. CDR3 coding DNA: TGTGCCAGCAGCTTATTCGGGGGGACCAACAATGAGCAGTTCTTC.

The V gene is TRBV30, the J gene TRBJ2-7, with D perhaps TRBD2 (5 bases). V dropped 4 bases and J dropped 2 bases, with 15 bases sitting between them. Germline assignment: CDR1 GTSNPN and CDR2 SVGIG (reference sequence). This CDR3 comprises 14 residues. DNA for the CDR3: TGTGCCTGGACCCCCCGAGGGTACGCCTACGAGCAGTACTTC. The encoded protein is CAWTPRGYAYEQYF.

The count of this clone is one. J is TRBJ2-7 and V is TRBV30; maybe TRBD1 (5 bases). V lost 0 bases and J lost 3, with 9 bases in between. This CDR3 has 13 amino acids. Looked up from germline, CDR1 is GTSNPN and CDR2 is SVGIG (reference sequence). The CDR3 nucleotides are TGTGCCTGGAGTGTTGACAGCCTCTACGAGCAGTACTTC. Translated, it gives CAWSVDSLYEQYF.

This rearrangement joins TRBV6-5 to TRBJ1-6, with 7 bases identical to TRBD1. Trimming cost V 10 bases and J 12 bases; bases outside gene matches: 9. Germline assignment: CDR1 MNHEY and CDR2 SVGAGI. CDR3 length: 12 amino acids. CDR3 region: CATGTQGGPLHF. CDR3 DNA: TGTGCCACCGGGACTCAGGGGGGACCCCTCCACTTT.

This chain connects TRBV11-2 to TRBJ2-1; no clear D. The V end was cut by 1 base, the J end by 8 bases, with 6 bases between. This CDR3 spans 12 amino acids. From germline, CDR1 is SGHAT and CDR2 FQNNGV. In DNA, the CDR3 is TGTGCCAGCAGCTTAGGAGCCCATGAGCAGTTCTTC. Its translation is CASSLGAHEQFF.

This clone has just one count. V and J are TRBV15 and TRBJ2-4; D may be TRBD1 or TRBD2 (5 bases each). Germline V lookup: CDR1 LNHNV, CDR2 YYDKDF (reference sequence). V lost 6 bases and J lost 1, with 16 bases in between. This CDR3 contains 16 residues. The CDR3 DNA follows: TGTGCCACCAGATCAATCAGGGACGAGGCCAAAAACATTCAGTACTTC. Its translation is CATRSIRDEAKNIQYF.

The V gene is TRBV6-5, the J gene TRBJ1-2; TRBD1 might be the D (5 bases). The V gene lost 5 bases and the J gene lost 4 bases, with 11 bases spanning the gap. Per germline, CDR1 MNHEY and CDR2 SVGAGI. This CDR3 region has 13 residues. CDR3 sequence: CASSHSGLYGYTF. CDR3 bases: TGTGCCAGCAGTCATTCGGGGCTCTATGGCTACACCTTC.

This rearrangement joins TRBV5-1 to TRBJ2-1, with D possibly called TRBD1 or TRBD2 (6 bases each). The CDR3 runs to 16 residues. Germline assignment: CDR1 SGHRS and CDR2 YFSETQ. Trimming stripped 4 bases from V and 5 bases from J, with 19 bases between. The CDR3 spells CASSRRTTGANNEQFF. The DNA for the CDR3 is TGCGCCAGCAGCCGGAGGACTACGGGGGCGAACAATGAGCAGTTCTTC.

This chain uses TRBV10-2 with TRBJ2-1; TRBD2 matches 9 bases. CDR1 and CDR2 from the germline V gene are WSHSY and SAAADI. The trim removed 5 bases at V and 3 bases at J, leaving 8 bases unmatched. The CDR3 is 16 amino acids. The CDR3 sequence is CASSSGGRANYNEQFF. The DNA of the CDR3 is TGCGCCAGCAGTTCTGGCGGGAGGGCCAACTACAATGAGCAGTTCTTC.

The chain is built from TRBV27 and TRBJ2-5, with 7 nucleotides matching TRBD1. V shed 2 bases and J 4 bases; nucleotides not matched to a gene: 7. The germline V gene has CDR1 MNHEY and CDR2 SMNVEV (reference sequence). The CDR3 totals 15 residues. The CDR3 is CASSLTQNRGETQYF. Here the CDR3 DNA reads TGTGCCAGCAGTTTAACCCAGAACAGGGGAGAGACCCAGTACTTC.

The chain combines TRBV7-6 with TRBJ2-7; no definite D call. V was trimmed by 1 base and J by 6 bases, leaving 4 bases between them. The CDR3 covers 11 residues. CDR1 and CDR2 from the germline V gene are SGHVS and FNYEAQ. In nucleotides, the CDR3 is TGTGCCAGCAGCTTAGGGACCGAGCAGTACTTC. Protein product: CASSLGTEQYF.

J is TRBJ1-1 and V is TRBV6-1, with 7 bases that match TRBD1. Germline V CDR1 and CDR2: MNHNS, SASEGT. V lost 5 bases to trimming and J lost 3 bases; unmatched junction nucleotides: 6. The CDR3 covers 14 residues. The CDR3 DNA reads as TGTGCCAGCAGTTGGGCAGGGGGGGACACTGAAGCTTTCTTT. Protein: CASSWAGGDTEAFF.

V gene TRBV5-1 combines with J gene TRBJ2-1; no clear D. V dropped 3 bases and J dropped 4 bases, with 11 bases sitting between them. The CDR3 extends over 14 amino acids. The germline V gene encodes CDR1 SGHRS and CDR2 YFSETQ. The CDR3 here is CASSSTDGYNEQFF. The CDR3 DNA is TGCGCCAGCAGCTCTACAGACGGGTACAATGAGCAGTTCTTC.

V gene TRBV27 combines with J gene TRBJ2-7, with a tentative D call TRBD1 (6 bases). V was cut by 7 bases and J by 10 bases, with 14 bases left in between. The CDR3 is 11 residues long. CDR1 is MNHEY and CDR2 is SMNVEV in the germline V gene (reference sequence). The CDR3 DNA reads TGTGCCAGCAAGGGCAGGGGACGACAGTACTTC. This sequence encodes CASKGRGRQYF.

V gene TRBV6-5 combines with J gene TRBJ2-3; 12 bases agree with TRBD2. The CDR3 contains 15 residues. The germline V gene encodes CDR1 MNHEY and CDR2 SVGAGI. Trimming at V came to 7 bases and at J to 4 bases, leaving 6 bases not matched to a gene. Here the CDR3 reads CASKPLAGGADTQYF. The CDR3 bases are TGTGCCAGCAAACCCCTAGCGGGAGGGGCAGATACGCAGTATTTT.

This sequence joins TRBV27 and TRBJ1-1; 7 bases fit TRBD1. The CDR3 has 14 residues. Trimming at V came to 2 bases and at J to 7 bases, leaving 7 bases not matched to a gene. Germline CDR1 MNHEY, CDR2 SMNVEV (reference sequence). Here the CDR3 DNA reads TGTGCCAGCAGTTTACGTAGGGGGCTTGGTGAAGCTTTCTTT. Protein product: CASSLRRGLGEAFF.

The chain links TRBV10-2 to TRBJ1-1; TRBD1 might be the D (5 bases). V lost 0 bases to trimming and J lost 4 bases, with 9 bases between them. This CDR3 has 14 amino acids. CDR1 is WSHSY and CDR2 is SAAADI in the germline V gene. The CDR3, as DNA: TGCGCCAGCAGTGAGTCGGGGGGAGGCACTGAAGCTTTCTTT. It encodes CASSESGGGTEAFF.

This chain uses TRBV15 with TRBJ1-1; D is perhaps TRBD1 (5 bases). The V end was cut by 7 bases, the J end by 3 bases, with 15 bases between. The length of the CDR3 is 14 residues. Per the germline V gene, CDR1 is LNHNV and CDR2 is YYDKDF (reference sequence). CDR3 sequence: CATNQVGAHTEAFF. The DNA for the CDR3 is TGTGCCACCAACCAGGTCGGGGCGCACACTGAAGCTTTCTTT.

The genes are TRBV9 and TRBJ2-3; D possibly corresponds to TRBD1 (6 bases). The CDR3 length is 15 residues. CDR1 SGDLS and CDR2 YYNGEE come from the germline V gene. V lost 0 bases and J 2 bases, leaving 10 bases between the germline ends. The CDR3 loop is CASSVGGRNTDTQYF. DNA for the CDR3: TGTGCCAGCAGCGTAGGGGGGCGGAACACAGATACGCAGTATTTT.

The CDR3 nucleotides are TGTGCCAGCAGTTACAGGGGCGAGAACACCGGGGAGCTGTTTTTT. Translation gives CASSYRGENTGELFF. The V gene is TRBV2, the J gene TRBJ2-2, with 7 bases aligning to TRBD1. The CDR3 has 15 amino acids. Germline CDR1 is SNHLY and CDR2 is FYNNEI. V shed 5 bases and J 1 base; nucleotides not matched to a gene: 4.